The present T cell receptor beta chain was sequenced within a study of shared clonotypes between healthy human individuals. Study as a whole: Two female and three male donors aged 18 to 49 were enrolled. Study-wide points: Sampling involved blood alone; tissue repertoires likely differ.

Germline-derived CDR1 and CDR2 are SGHRS and YFSETQ. Trimming took 5 bases from V and 7 from J, leaving 8 bases between them. The CDR3 has 11 residues. Of note for this clone: No antigen is known for it.

Deep-level running was used for the assay. PCR replicates performed on unsorted PBMC used around 0.3 ug DNA, 25,000 to 35,000 T cell genomes. Some clones are missing from TCRdb's copy, which holds only in-frame ones; the method was immunoSEQ multiplex PCR. Of some 480,000 clones listed, roughly 85% were seen once; the top ten hold over 9.5%. V gene TRBV5-1 combines with J gene TRBJ2-3; TRBD2 might be the D (6 bases). Sequencing was done on a sample of PBMCs. This TCR was recovered from a woman aged 40 to 49 in good health. Some clones in this sample may be carry-over from other donors' samples. CDR3 nucleotides: TGCGCCAGCAGGGGGGGTAATACGCAGTATTTT. Translating gives CASRGGNTQYF.